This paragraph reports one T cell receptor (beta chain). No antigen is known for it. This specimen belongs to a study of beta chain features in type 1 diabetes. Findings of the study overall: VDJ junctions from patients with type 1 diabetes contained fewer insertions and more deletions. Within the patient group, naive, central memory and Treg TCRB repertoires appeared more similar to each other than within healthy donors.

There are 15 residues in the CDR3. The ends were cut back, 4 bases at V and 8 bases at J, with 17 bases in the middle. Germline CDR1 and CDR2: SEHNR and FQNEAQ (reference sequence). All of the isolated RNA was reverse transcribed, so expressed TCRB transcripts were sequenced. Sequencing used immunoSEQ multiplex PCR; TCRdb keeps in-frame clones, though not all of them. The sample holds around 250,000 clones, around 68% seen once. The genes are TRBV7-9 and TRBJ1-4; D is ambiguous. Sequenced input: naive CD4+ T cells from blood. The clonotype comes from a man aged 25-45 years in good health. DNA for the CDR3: TGTGCCAGCAGCTCCGGACGGAGGTCAAGCGAAAAACTGTTTTTT. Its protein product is CASSSGRRSSEKLFF.